Below are 2 T cell receptor beta chains sequenced from a single sample in a study of T cell changes during pregnancy in multiple sclerosis. Profiled with immunoSEQ multiplex PCR; TCRdb holds only in-frame clones, not every one. The repertoire holds more than 65,000 clones, approximately 90% seen once, with around 0.22% in the top ten. Sequenced here: CD4+ T cells from peripheral blood mononuclear cells, sampled before pregnancy. Source of these receptors: a female donor with multiple sclerosis, enrolled in a pregnancy study.

The chain is built from TRBV4-2 and TRBJ2-7; 7 bases align to TRBD2. J lost 1 base, V lost 0 bases, and 6 bases had no gene match. This CDR3 comprises 16 residues. Germline V gene data show CDR1 as LGHNA and CDR2 as YNFKEQ. CDR3 nucleotide sequence: TGTGCCAGCAGCCAAGAGAGGACTAGGGCGTCCTACGAGCAGTACTTC. Protein sequence: CASSQERTRASYEQYF.

The V call is TRBV2, the J call TRBJ1-2; TRBD1 might be the D (6 bases). V was clipped by 3 bases and J by 4 bases, with 15 bases between them. This CDR3 comprises 15 residues. Germline CDR1 reads SNHLY; CDR2 reads FYNNEI. This CDR3 reads CASSDRGRGGYGYTF. The CDR3 DNA reads TGTGCCAGCAGTGACAGGGGCCGCGGGGGCTATGGCTACACCTTC.